The sample holds a few counts of the clone carrying this TCR beta chain. 13 Jbeta primers and 60 Vbeta primers were used for the PCR. TCRdb's copy holds only in-frame clones and misses some; the assay was immunoSEQ multiplex PCR. The sample yields under 200,000 clones, approximately 12% seen once. V lost 7 bases to trimming and J lost 11 bases; unmatched junction nucleotides: 19. This CDR3 region has 16 residues. CDR1 SGHNT and CDR2 YENEEA come from the germline V gene. The sample comes from a study of cytomegalovirus exposure and HLA in healthy donors. The V and J genes are TRBV11-3 and TRBJ2-3; 9 bases line up with TRBD2. The receptor was derived from a man in his fifties in good health and CMV-seropositive. Specimen: PBMCs. The CDR3 loop reads CASTQTLGPAGGKQYF. For the CDR3, the DNA is TGTGCCAGCACCCAAACCCTCGGGCCAGCGGGGGGTAAGCAGTATTTT.